The source of this TCR beta chain is a study of shared clonotypes between healthy human individuals. Study overall: Sampling drew on donors who were a couple of women and three men aged 18 to 49. Study-level points and caveats: Larger estimated richness was generally recorded for naive subsets relative to memory subsets.

Turning to this clone: Its antigen remains unknown.

Genomic DNA of every subset was divided equally among multiple immunoSEQ plates. Clones were sequenced by immunoSEQ multiplex PCR, and TCRdb holds only the in-frame ones, with some missing. The table includes about 1.5 million clones, around 98% detected once. Germline V CDR1 and CDR2: SGHRS, YFSETQ. This CDR3 comprises 13 residues. The V and J ends lost 4 bases and 7 bases respectively, with 14 bases between them. A split of CD4+ cells into CD45RA+ naive and CD45RA-negative memory subsets was performed. The rearrangement links TRBV5-1 to TRBJ2-5, with a tentative D call TRBD1 (5 bases). The sequence was obtained from a man under 40 in good health. The sequenced material came from naive CD4+ T cells sorted from blood. The subset here: CD45RA+ positively selected. The chain's CDR3 is CASSPDTSRTQYF. The CDR3 nucleotides are TGCGCCAGCAGCCCGGACACCTCCCGGACCCAGTACTTC.